Following are 3 T cell receptor beta chains from one sample sequenced in a study of blood T cell repertoires in COVID-19. Libraries were prepared by immunoSEQ multiplex PCR; TCRdb keeps only in-frame clonotypes and omits some of them. The table lists more than 250,000 clones, about nine tenths of them singletons. What was sequenced was peripheral blood. Receptors were obtained from a man aged 50 to 60 with active or convalescent COVID-19.

This clone is a singleton in its sample. V is TRBV12-3 or TRBV12-4 and J is TRBJ2-7; 10 nucleotides match TRBD1. The V and J ends lost 6 bases and 4 bases, in that order; junction bases with no gene match: 3. The CDR3 covers 13 residues. The CDR3 DNA is TGTGCCAGCAGGGGGACAGGGGCGTACGAGCAGTACTTC. This sequence encodes CASRGTGAYEQYF.

The V gene is TRBV7-3, the J gene TRBJ2-2; the D gene is possibly TRBD2 (7 bases). CDR3 length: 18 residues. Germline lookup yields CDR1 SGHTA and CDR2 FQGTGA. The V and J ends lost 0 bases and 3 bases respectively, with 17 bases between them. CDR3 sequence (DNA): TGTGCCAGCAGCTTAACCCCGAGGGGGGGCGCGGACACCGGGGAGCTGTTTTTT. Translation gives CASSLTPRGGADTGELFF.

On this clone: At the DNA level, this CDR3 is encoded by other sequences in the same sample as well. CDR3 residues: CASRAGGDTGELFF. In nucleotides, the CDR3 is TGCGCCAGCCGAGCGGGAGGGGACACCGGGGAGCTGTTTTTT. The chain links TRBV10-1 to TRBJ2-2, with TRBD2 matching over 10 bases. V lost 8 bases to trimming and J lost 3 bases; unmatched junction nucleotides: 3. Germline loops: CDR1 WNHNN, CDR2 SYGVQD (reference sequence). The CDR3 length is 14 residues.